These 21 T cell receptor beta chains came from one sample sequenced in a study of T cell repertoires in cytomegalovirus infection. TCRdb called the reads again in MiXCR, with one record for every CDR3 protein. This table has 200,000 to 300,000 distinct CDR3 sequences, approximately 15% appearing once. Sequences were obtained from PBMCs. The receptors stem from a human donor in good health (CMV status not recorded). Some clones in this sample may be carry-over from other donors' samples.

There are many counts of this clonotype. The chain combines TRBV11-1 with TRBJ2-1; 7 nucleotides match TRBD2. Germline CDR1 is SGHAT and CDR2 is FQDESV (reference sequence). This CDR3 is built from 17 residues. Unmatched junction bases numbered 14, after V lost 5 bases and J lost 4 bases. CDR3 loop: CASSPNPGLAEYNEQFF. CDR3 DNA: TGTGCCAGCAGCCCGAACCCTGGGCTAGCGGAATACAATGAGCAGTTCTTC.

This clonotype was observed a few times. The chain combines TRBV5-8 with TRBJ1-1; 7 bases match TRBD1. The CDR3 runs to 16 residues. Germline lookup yields CDR1 SGHTS and CDR2 YDEGEE. Trimming cost V 4 bases and J 4 bases; bases outside gene matches: 13. This CDR3 is CASSHLSTGRATEAFF. The DNA of the CDR3 is TGTGCCAGCAGCCACCTTTCGACAGGGAGGGCCACTGAAGCTTTCTTT.

V gene TRBV5-1 combines with J gene TRBJ2-1, with TRBD1 matching over 7 bases. The CDR3 consists of 14 residues. With 4 bases clipped from V and 7 bases from J, the junction kept 8 bases outside the gene matches. Germline values: CDR1 SGHRS, CDR2 YFSETQ. The CDR3 reads CASSILSTGNEQFF. The DNA for the CDR3 is TGCGCCAGCAGCATATTATCGACAGGGAATGAGCAGTTCTTC.

The CDR3 sequence: CASSPSTYSPLHF. Written as DNA, the CDR3 is TGTGCCAGCAGTCCGTCGACGTATTCACCCCTCCACTTT. The chain employs TRBV28 and TRBJ1-6; no clear D. The V end was cut by 5 bases, the J end by 8 bases, with 10 bases between. The length of the CDR3 is 13 residues. CDR1 and CDR2 (germline): MDHEN, SYDVKM.

This clonotype was picked up a small number of times. This chain joins TRBV7-3 and TRBJ2-1; TRBD1 aligns across 12 bases. The CDR3 covers 14 residues. The germline gives CDR1 SGHTA, CDR2 FQGTGA. V shed 4 bases and J 10 bases; nucleotides not matched to a gene: 5. The CDR3 DNA is TGTGCCAGCAGCTCTGCCGGGACAGGGGGCGAGCAGTTCTTC. It translates to CASSSAGTGGEQFF.

This clonotype showed up just a few times. This chain uses TRBV29-1 with TRBJ2-3; the D is unclear. CDR3 length: 13 amino acids. Germline V gene data show CDR1 as SQVTM and CDR2 as ANQGSEA. The ends were cut back, 6 bases at V and 2 bases at J, with 12 bases in the middle. The CDR3 bases are TGCAGCGTCCCCCGGCCAAACACAGATACGCAGTATTTT. Translated: CSVPRPNTDTQYF.

The gene calls are TRBV6-5 and TRBJ1-6, with D unresolved. Trimming pared 0 bases from V and 13 bases from J, leaving 10 bases between. Germline CDR1 is MNHEY and CDR2 is SVGAGI. The CDR3 has 13 residues. The CDR3 sequence: CASSYSRIGPLHF. The CDR3 DNA reads TGTGCCAGCAGTTACTCGAGGATCGGGCCCCTCCACTTT.

This clonotype was seen ten or more times. The J gene is TRBJ2-1, the V gene TRBV27, with 12 bases matching TRBD2. V dropped 6 bases and J dropped 7; count of bases not matched to a gene: 1. Germline CDR1 MNHEY, CDR2 SMNVEV (reference sequence). This CDR3 comprises 13 residues. CDR3 amino acids: CASRTSGRNEQFF. The CDR3 nucleotides are TGTGCCAGCAGGACTAGCGGGAGAAATGAGCAGTTCTTC.

This clonotype was found many times. This CDR3 is CASSLNSNSGNTIYF. The CDR3 DNA follows: TGTGCCAGCAGCTTAAACAGTAACTCTGGAAACACCATATATTTT. The chain uses TRBV7-2 and TRBJ1-3; D gene uncertain. Germline loops: CDR1 SGHTA, CDR2 FQGNSA. There are 15 residues in the CDR3. V dropped 2 bases and J dropped 0 bases, with 8 bases sitting between them.

The table lists this clonotype with many counts. The V and J genes are TRBV28 and TRBJ2-7; D is possibly TRBD2 (5 bases). The CDR3 contains 14 residues. V was pared by 3 bases and J by 3 bases, with 12 bases between. The germline V gene encodes CDR1 MDHEN and CDR2 SYDVKM. The CDR3 DNA reads TGTGCCAGCAGTTTGCCAGTCGAGGGCTACGAGCAGTACTTC. It yields the protein CASSLPVEGYEQYF.

This clonotype was recorded at least ten times. The chain employs TRBV6-1 and TRBJ1-1; D not resolved. This CDR3 is built from 17 residues. Trimming cost V 6 bases and J 4 bases, with 24 bases left between them. Germline CDR1 is MNHNS and CDR2 is SASEGT. CDR3 in DNA: TGTGCCAGCAGCGAGGGTTTAAGGACCAACCGCCCCACTGAAGCTTTCTTT. It translates to CASSEGLRTNRPTEAFF.

This clonotype was observed at least ten times. This rearrangement joins TRBV28 to TRBJ1-1; 9 nucleotides match TRBD1. This CDR3 has 16 amino acids. After removal of 6 bases from V and 3 bases from J, the junction contained 11 bases not matched to a gene. Germline values: CDR1 MDHEN, CDR2 SYDVKM. The CDR3 here is CASSRTGTGLYTEAFF. CDR3 DNA sequence: TGTGCCAGCAGCCGGACCGGGACAGGGCTATACACTGAAGCTTTCTTT.

Ten or more counts support this clonotype. The gene calls are TRBV11-2 and TRBJ1-1; 8 positions match TRBD1. The CDR3 runs to 13 residues. V dropped 4 bases and J dropped 6; count of bases not matched to a gene: 4. CDR1 SGHAT and CDR2 FQNNGV come from the germline V gene. CDR3 nucleotide sequence: TGTGCCAGCAGCTCAGGACAGGGCTCTGAAGCTTTCTTT. Translation: CASSSGQGSEAFF.

This clonotype was observed many times. The V gene is TRBV7-2, the J gene TRBJ2-1; 7 bases agree with TRBD1. With 5 bases clipped from V and 2 bases from J, the junction kept 6 bases outside the gene matches. Looked up from germline, CDR1 is SGHTA and CDR2 is FQGNSA. The CDR3 consists of 15 residues. The CDR3: CASSPLRGPYNEQFF. The DNA of the CDR3 is TGTGCCAGCAGCCCATTAAGGGGGCCCTACAATGAGCAGTTCTTC.

This clonotype came up a few times. The J gene is TRBJ2-7, the V gene TRBV6-6, with D uncertain. The germline V and J ends were trimmed by 2 bases and 5 bases, with 10 bases remaining between them. The CDR3 runs to 13 residues. The germline V gene has CDR1 MNHNY and CDR2 SVGAGI (reference sequence). CDR3 nucleotide sequence: TGTGCCAGCAGTTACACAGTAACCCACGAGCAGTACTTC. Translating it yields CASSYTVTHEQYF.

The V gene is TRBV7-9, the J gene TRBJ1-1, with 8 bases fitting TRBD1. The germline gives CDR1 SEHNR, CDR2 FQNEAQ (reference sequence). The CDR3 covers 15 residues. The trim removed 6 bases at V and 3 bases at J, leaving 9 bases unmatched. In DNA, the CDR3 is TGTGCCAGCAGAACAGACCAGGGGGCACACACTGAAGCTTTCTTT. Its protein product is CASRTDQGAHTEAFF.

The rearrangement links TRBV6-1 to TRBJ1-1, with D perhaps matching TRBD1 (5 bases). V dropped 7 bases and J dropped 1 base, with 13 bases sitting between them. This CDR3 comprises 14 residues. The germline gives CDR1 MNHNS, CDR2 SASEGT. CDR3 nucleotides: TGTGCCAGCACTCCCGGGACGGCGAACACTGAAGCTTTCTTT. It encodes CASTPGTANTEAFF.

This clonotype has ten or more counts. The rearrangement joins TRBV7-2 to TRBJ2-7, with D perhaps matching TRBD2 (6 bases). This CDR3 region has 13 residues. Germline CDR1 and CDR2: SGHTA and FQGNSA. V lost 5 bases and J lost 6, with 14 bases in between. Written as DNA, the CDR3 is TGTGCCAGCAGCCCCACGGGGGTGGGCGAGCAGTACTTC. It is translated as CASSPTGVGEQYF.

The chain carries TRBV19 and TRBJ1-6, with a tentative D call TRBD1 (5 bases). V lost 5 bases and J 5 bases, leaving 10 bases between the germline ends. Germline lookup yields CDR1 LNHDA and CDR2 SQIVND (reference sequence). The CDR3 is made up of 14 amino acids. The CDR3 loop reads CASSGQADNSPLHF. The CDR3 nucleotides are TGTGCCAGTAGTGGACAAGCCGATAATTCACCCCTCCACTTT.

The gene calls are TRBV19 and TRBJ1-5, with D unclear. V lost 7 bases, J lost 0 bases, and 7 bases lay in between. The CDR3 has 13 residues. The germline V gene has CDR1 LNHDA and CDR2 SQIVND (reference sequence). The CDR3 DNA reads TGTGCCAGTACCCTCTATAGCAATCAGCCCCAGCATTTT. Encoded protein: CASTLYSNQPQHF.

Of note for this clonotype: Sequence at one end of the junction differs from germline and may be a read error. J is TRBJ2-7 and V is TRBV28, with TRBD2 matching over 10 bases. Germline V lookup: CDR1 MDHEN, CDR2 SYDVKM. The CDR3 sequence is 19 residues long. The CDR3 protein is CAGSPLYPSGTSETYEQYF. The CDR3 region has the DNA TGTGCCGGCAGTCCTCTATACCCATCCGGGACTAGCGAGACCTACGAGCAGTACTTC.